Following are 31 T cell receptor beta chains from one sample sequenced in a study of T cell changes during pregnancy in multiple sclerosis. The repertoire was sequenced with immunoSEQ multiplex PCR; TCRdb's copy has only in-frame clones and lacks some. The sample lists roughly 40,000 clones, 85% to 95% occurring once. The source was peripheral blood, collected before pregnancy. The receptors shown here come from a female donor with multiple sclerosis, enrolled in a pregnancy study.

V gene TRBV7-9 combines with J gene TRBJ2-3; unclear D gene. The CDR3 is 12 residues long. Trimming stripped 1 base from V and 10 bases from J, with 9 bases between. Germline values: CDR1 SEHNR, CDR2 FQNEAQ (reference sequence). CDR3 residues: CASSLELSAQYF. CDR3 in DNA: TGTGCCAGCAGCTTAGAACTTAGTGCGCAGTATTTT. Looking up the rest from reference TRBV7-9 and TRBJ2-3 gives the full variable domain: DTGVSQNPRHKITKRGQNVTFRCDPISEHNRLYWYRQTLGQGPEFLTYFQNEAQLEKSRLLSDRFSAERPKGSFSTLEIQRTEQGDSAMYLCASSLELSAQYFGPGTRLTVL.

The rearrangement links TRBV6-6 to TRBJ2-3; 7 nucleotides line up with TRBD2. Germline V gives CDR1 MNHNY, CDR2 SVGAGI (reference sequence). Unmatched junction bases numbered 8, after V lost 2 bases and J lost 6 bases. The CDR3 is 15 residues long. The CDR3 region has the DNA TGTGCCAGCAGTTACGCGTCTAGCGGAGGGGATACGCAGTATTTT. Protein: CASSYASSGGDTQYF.

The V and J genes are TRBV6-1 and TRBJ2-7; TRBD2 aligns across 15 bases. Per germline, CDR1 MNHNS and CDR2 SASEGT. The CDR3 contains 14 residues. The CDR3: CGTSGREGVYEQYF. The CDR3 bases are TGTGGGACTAGCGGGAGGGAAGGAGTCTACGAGCAGTACTTC.

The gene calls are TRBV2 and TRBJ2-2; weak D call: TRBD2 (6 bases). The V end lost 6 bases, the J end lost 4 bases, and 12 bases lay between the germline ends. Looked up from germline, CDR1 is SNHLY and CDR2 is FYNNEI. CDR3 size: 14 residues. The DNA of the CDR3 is TGTGCCAGCAGGGGTAGGGAGGCCACCGGGGAGCTGTTTTTT. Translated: CASRGREATGELFF.

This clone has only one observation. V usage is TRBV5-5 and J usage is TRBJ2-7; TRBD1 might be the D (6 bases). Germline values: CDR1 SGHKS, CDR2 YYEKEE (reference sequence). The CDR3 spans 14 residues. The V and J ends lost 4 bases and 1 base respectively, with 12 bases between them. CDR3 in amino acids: CASSRGFPSYEQYF. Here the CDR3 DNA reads TGTGCCAGCAGCAGGGGGTTCCCATCCTACGAGCAGTACTTC.

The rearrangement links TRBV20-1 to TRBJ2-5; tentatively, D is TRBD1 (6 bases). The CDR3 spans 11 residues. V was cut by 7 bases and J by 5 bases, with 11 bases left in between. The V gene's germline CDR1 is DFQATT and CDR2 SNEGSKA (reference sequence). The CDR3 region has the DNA TGCAGTGTAGGGGGTCCGGAGACCCAGTACTTC. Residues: CSVGGPETQYF.

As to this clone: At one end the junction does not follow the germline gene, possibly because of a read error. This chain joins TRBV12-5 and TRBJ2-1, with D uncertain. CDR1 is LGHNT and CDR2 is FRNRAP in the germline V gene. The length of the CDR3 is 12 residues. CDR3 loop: CASGSSLAPPLF. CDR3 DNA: TGTGCTAGTGGTTCGTCCTTAGCCCCCCCTCTCTTC. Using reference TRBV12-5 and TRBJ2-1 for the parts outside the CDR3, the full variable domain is DARVTQTPRHKVTEMGQEVTMRCQPILGHNTVFWYRQTMMQGLELLAYFRNRAPLDDSGMPKDRFSAEMPDATLATLKIQPSEPRDSAVYFCASGSSLAPPLFGPGTRLTVL.

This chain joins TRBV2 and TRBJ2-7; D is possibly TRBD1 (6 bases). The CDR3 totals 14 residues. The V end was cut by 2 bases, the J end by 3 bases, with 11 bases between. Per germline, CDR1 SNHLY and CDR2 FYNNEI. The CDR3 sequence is CASSESQGYYEQYF. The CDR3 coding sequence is TGTGCCAGCAGTGAATCCCAGGGGTACTACGAGCAGTACTTC.

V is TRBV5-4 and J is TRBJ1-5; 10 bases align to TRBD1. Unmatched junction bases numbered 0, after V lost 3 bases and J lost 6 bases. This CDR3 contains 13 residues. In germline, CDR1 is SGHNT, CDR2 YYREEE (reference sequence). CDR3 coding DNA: TGTGCCAGCAGCTGGGACAGGGGTCAGCCCCAGCATTTT. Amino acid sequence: CASSWDRGQPQHF.

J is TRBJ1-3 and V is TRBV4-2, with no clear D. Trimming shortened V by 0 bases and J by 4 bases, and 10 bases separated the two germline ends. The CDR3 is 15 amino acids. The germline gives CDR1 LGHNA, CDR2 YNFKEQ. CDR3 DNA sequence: TGTGCCAGCAGCCAAGAGCGCAGACACGGAAACACCATATATTTT. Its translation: CASSQERRHGNTIYF.

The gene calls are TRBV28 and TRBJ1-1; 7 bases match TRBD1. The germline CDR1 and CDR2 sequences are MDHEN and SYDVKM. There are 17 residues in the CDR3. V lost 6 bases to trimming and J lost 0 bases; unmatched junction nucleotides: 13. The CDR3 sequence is CASRPGTTGLLNTEAFF. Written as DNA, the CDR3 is TGTGCCAGCAGACCCGGAACGACAGGGCTTTTGAACACTGAAGCTTTCTTT.

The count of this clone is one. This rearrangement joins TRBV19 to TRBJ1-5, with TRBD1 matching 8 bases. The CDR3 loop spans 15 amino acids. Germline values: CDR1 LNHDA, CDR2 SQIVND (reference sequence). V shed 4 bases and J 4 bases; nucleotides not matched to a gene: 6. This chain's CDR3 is CASSTDREYNQPQHF. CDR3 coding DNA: TGTGCCAGTAGTACGGACAGGGAGTATAATCAGCCCCAGCATTTT.

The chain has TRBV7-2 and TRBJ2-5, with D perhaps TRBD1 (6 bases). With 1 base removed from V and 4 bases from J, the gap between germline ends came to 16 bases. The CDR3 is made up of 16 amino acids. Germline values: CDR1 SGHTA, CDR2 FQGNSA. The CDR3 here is CASSLGQVGVGETQYF. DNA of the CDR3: TGTGCCAGCAGCTTAGGACAGGTGGGGGTTGGAGAGACCCAGTACTTC.

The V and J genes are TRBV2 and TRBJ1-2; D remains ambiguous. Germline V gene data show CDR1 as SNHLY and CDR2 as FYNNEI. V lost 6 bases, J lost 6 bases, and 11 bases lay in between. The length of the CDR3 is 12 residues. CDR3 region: CASRETDHGYTF. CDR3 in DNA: TGTGCCAGCAGGGAAACAGACCATGGCTACACCTTC.

The CDR3 protein is CASSPTEYTGELFF. In nucleotides, the CDR3 is TGTGCCAGCTCACCAACAGAGTACACCGGGGAGCTGTTTTTT. The chain employs TRBV18 and TRBJ2-2; D is unclear. V lost 2 bases and J lost 3, with 7 bases in between. The CDR3 is made up of 14 amino acids. Germline CDR1 is KGHSH and CDR2 is LQKENI.

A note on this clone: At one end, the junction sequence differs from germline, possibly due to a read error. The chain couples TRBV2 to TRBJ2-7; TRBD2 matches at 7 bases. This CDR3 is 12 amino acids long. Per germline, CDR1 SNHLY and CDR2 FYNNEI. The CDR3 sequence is CASSETWREPNF. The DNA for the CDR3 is TGTGCCAGCAGTGAAACCTGGCGGGAGCCTAACTTC.

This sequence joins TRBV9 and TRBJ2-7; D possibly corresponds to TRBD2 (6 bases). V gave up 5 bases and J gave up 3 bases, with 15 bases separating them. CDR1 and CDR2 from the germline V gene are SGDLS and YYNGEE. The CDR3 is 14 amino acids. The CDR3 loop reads CASSQTGGFYEQYF. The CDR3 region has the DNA TGTGCCAGCAGTCAAACTGGGGGGTTCTACGAGCAGTACTTC.

The DNA of the CDR3 is TGTGCCAGCAGCTCACGGACGGGACAGGGCCAAGAGACCCAGTACTTC. The encoded protein is CASSSRTGQGQETQYF. V and J are TRBV27 and TRBJ2-5, with 9 positions matching TRBD1. The CDR3 is 16 residues long. V was pared by 6 bases and J by 1 base, with 9 bases of the junction left unmatched. Germline V gives CDR1 MNHEY, CDR2 SMNVEV (reference sequence).

CDR3 sequence: CASSVATGGLLGYTF. For the CDR3, the DNA is TGTGCCAGCAGCGTTGCGACAGGCGGGCTTCTTGGCTACACCTTC. V gene TRBV11-2 combines with J gene TRBJ1-2; D may be TRBD1 (6 bases). The germline V and J ends were trimmed by 5 bases and 7 bases, with 20 bases remaining between them. Germline CDR1 and CDR2: SGHAT and FQNNGV. The CDR3 has 15 residues.

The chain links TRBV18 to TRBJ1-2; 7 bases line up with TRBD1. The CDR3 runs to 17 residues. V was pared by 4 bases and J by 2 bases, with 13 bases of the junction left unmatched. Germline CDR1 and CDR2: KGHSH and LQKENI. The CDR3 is CASSHNTGTASNYGYTF. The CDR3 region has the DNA TGTGCCAGCTCACATAATACGGGGACAGCGTCCAACTATGGCTACACCTTC.

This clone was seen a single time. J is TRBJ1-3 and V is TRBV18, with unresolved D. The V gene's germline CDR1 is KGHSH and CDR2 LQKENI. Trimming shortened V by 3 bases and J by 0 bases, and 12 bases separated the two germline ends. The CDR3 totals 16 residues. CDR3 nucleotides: TGTGCCAGCTCACCCCAAAGAGAGGTCTCTGGAAACACCATATATTTT. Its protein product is CASSPQREVSGNTIYF.

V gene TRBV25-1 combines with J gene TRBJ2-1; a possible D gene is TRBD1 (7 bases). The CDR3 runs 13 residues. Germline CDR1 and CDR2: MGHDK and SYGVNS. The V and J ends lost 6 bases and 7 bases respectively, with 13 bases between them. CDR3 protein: CASSRAGGNEQFF. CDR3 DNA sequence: TGTGCCAGCAGCCGGGCAGGGGGGAATGAGCAGTTCTTC. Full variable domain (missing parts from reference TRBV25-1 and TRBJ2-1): EADIYQTPRYLVIGTGKKITLECSQTMGHDKMYWYQQDPGMELHLIHYSYGVNSTEKGDLSSESTVSRIRTEHFPLTLESARPSHTSQYLCASSRAGGNEQFFGPGTRLTVL.

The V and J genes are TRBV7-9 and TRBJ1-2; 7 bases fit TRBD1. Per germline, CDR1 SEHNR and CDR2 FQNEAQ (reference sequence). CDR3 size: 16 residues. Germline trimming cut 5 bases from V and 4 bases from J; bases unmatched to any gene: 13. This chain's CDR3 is CASSITKSGGLYGYTF. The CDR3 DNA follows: TGTGCCAGCAGCATAACGAAATCAGGGGGTCTCTATGGCTACACCTTC.

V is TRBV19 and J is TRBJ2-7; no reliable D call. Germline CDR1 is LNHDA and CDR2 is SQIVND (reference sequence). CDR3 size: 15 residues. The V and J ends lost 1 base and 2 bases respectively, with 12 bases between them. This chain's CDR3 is CASSIAETGAYEQYF. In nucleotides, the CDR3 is TGTGCCAGTAGTATAGCGGAGACCGGAGCCTACGAGCAGTACTTC.

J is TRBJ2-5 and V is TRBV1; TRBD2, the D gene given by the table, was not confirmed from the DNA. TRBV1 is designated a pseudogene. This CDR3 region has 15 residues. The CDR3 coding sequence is TGCACCAGCAGCCAGGGTCTAGCGGGAGAAGAGACCCAGTACTTC. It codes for CTSSQGLAGEETQYF.

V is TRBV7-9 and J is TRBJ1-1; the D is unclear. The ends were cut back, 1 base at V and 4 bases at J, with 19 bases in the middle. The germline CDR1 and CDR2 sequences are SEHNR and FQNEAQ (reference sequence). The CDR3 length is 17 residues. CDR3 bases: TGTGCCAGCAGCTTAGAGCTGCCATCCCCCATTTTCACTGAAGCTTTCTTT. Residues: CASSLELPSPIFTEAFF.

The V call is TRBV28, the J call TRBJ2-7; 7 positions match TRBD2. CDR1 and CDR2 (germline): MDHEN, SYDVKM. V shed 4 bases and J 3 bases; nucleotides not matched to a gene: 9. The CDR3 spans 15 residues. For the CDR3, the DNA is TGTGCCAGCAGTTCAATCGGGAGGTGGGTCTACGAGCAGTACTTC. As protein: CASSSIGRWVYEQYF.

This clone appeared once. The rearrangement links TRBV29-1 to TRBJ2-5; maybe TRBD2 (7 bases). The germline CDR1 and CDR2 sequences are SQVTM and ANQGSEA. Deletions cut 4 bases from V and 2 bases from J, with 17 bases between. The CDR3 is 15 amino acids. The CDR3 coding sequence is TGCAGCGTTGTGCCAGGGGTGGGGGGGCAAGAGACCCAGTACTTC. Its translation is CSVVPGVGGQETQYF.

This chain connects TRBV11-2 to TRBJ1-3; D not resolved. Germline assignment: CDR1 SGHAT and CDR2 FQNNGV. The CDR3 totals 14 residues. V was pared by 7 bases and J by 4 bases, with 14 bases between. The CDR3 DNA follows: TGTGCCAGCAAAGACTCACGGCCAGGAAACACCATATATTTT. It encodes CASKDSRPGNTIYF.

The CDR3 nucleotides read TGCGCCAGCAGCTTGGTTCTAGCGGGAGTTTTGTACGAGCAGTACTTC. Encoded protein: CASSLVLAGVLYEQYF. The chain links TRBV5-1 to TRBJ2-7; TRBD2 matches at 10 bases. CDR1 is SGHRS and CDR2 is YFSETQ in the germline V gene. Germline trimming cut 0 bases from V and 4 bases from J; bases unmatched to any gene: 7. CDR3 size: 16 residues.

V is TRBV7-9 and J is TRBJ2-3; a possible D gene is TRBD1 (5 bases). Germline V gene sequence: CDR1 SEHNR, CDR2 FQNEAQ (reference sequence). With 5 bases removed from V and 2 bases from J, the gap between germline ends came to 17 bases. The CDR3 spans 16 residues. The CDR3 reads CASSPWGGSDTDTQYF. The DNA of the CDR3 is TGTGCCAGCAGCCCATGGGGCGGTTCCGACACAGATACGCAGTATTTT.